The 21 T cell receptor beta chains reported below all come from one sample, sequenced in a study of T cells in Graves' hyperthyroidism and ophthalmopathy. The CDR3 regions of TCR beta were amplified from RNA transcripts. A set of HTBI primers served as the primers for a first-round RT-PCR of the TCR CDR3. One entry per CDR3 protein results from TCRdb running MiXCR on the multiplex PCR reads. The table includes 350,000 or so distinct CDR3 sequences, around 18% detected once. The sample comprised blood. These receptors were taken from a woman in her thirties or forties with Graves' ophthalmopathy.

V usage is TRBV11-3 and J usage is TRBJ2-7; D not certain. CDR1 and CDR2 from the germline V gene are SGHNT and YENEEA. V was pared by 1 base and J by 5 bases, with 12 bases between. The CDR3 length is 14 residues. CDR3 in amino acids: CASSLGAGVHEQYF. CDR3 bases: TGTGCCAGCAGCTTAGGAGCTGGGGTCCACGAGCAGTACTTC. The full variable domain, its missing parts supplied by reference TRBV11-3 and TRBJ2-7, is EAGVVQSPRYKIIEKKQPVAFWCNPISGHNTLYWYLQNLGQGPELLIRYENEEAVDDSQLPKDRFSAERLKGVDSTLKIQPAELGDSAVYLCASSLGAGVHEQYFGPGTRLTVT.

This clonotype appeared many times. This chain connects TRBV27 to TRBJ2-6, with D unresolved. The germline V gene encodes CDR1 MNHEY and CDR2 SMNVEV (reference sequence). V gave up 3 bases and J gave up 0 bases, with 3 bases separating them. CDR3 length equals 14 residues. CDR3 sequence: CASSFVSGANVLTF. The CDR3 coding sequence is TGTGCCAGCAGTTTTGTCTCTGGGGCCAACGTCCTGACTTTC. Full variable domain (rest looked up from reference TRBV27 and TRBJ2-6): EAQVTQNPRYLITVTGKKLTVTCSQNMNHEYMSWYRQDPGLGLRQIYYSMNVEVTDKGDVPEGYKVSRKEKRNFPLILESPSPNQTSLYFCASSFVSGANVLTFGAGSRLTVL.

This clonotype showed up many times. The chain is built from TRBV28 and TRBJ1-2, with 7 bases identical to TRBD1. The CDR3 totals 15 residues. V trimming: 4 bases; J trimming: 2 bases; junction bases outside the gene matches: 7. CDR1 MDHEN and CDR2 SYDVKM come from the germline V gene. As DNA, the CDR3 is TGTGCCAGCAGTTCTGGACCGACAGGGAACTATGGCTACACCTTC. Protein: CASSSGPTGNYGYTF.

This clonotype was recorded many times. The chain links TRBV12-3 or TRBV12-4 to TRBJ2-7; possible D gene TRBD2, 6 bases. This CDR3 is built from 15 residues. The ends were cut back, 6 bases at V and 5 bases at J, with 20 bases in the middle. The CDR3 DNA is TGTGCCAGCAGCTGGGTCGGCGGGGTTCAACACGAGCAGTACTTC. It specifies CASSWVGGVQHEQYF.

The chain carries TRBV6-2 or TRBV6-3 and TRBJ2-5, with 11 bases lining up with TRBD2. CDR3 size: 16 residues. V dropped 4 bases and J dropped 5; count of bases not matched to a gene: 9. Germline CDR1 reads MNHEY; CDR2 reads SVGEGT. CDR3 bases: TGTGCCAGCAGTTCTTGGACTAGCGGGTTCGGGGAGACCCAGTACTTC. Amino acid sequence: CASSSWTSGFGETQYF.

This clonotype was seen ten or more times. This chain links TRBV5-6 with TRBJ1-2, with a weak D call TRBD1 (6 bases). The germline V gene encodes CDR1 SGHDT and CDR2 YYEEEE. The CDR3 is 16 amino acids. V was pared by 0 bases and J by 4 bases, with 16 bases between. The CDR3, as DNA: TGTGCCAGCAGCTTGGACCCGGGACAATGGAGCTATGGCTACACCTTC. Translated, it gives CASSLDPGQWSYGYTF.

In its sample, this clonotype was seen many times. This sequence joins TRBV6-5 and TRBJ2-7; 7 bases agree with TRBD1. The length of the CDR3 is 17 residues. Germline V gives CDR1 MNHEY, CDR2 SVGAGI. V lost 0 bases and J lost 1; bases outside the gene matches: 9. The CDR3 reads CASSYSGAGTASYEQYF. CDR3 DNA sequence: TGTGCCAGCAGTTACTCGGGGGCCGGGACAGCTTCCTACGAGCAGTACTTC.

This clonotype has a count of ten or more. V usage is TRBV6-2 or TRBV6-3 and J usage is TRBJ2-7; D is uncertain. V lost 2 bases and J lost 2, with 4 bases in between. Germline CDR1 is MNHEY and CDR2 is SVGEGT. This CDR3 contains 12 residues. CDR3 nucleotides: TGTGCCAGCAGTTACGCCCCCTACGAGCAGTACTTC. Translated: CASSYAPYEQYF.

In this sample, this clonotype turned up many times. This CDR3 reads CASRSSLHSKAKNIQYF. DNA for the CDR3: TGTGCCAGCAGGAGTTCTTTGCATTCTAAGGCCAAAAACATTCAGTACTTC. The chain couples TRBV6-1 to TRBJ2-4, with D unresolved. V was cut by 6 bases and J by 1 base, with 19 bases left in between. This CDR3 contains 17 residues. Germline V gene sequence: CDR1 MNHNS, CDR2 SASEGT.

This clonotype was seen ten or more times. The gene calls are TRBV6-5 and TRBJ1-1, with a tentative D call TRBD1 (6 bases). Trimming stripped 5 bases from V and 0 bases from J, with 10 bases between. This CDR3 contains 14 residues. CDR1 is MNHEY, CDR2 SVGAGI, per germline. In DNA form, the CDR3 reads TGTGCCAGCAGTATCGCAGGGGTGAACACTGAAGCTTTCTTT. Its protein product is CASSIAGVNTEAFF.

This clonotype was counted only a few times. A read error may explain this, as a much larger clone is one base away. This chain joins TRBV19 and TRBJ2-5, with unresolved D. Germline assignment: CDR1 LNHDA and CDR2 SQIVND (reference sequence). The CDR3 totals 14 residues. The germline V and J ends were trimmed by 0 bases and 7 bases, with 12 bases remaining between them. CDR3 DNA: TGTGCCAGTAGTATAGATGTAAGGTCGGGGACCCAGTACTTC. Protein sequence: CASSIDVRSGTQYF.

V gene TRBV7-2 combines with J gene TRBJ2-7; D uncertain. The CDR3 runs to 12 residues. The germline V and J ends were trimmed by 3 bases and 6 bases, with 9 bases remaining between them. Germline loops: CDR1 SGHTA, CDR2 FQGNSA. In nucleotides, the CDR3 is TGTGCCAGCAGCTTCGCGAAAATCGAGCAGTACTTC. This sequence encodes CASSFAKIEQYF.

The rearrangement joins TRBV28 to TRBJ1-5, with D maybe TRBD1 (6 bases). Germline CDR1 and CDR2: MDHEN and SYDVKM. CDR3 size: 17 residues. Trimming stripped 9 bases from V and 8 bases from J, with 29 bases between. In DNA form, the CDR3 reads TGTGCCAGTCACCGGGGGGGGCTAGTTACAAGCCGGAAGCCCCAGCATTTT. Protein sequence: CASHRGGLVTSRKPQHF.

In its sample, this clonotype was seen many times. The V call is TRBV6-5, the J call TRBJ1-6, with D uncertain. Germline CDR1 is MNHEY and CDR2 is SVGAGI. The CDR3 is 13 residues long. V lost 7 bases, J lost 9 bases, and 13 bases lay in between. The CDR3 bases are TGTGCCAGCACCCAAGTTGGGCGTTCACCCCTCCACTTT. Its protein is CASTQVGRSPLHF.

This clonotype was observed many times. The CDR3 nucleotides are TGTGCCAGCAGTCCCCTGGGACAGCTACGAACGGGGCAGTACTTC. Its translation is CASSPLGQLRTGQYF. This chain links TRBV6-1 with TRBJ2-7; 7 positions match TRBD1. The CDR3 runs to 15 residues. Germline V gene sequence: CDR1 MNHNS, CDR2 SASEGT. Trimming at V came to 5 bases and at J to 9 bases, leaving 16 bases not matched to a gene.

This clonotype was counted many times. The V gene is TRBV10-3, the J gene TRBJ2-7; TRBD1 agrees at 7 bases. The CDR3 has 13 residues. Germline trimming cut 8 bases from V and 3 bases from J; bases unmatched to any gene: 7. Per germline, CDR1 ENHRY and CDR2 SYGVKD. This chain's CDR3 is CAIQRSGGYEQYF. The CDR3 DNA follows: TGTGCCATCCAAAGGTCAGGGGGCTACGAGCAGTACTTC.

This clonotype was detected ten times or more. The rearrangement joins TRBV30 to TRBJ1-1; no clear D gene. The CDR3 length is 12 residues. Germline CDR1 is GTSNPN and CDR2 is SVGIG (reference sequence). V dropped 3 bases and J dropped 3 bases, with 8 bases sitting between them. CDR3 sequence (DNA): TGTGCCTGGAGCCCAGGCTACACTGAAGCTTTCTTT. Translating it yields CAWSPGYTEAFF.

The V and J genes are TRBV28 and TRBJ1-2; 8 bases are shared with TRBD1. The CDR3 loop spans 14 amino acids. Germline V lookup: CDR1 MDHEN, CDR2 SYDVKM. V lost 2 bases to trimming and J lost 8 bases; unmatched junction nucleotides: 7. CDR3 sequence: CASSLMKTGEGYTF. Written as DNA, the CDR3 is TGTGCCAGCAGTTTAATGAAGACAGGGGAAGGCTACACCTTC.

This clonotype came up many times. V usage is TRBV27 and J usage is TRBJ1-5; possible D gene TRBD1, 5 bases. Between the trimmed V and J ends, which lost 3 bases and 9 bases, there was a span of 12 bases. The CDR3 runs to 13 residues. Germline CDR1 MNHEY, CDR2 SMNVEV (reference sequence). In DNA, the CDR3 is TGTGCCAGCAGTTTGGGGGTACTTAGGCCCCAGCATTTT. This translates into CASSLGVLRPQHF.

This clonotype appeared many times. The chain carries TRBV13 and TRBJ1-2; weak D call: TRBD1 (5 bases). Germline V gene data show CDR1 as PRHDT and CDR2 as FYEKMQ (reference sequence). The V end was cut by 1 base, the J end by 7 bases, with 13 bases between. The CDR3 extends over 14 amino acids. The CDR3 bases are TGTGCCAGCAGCTTAGCGTCAGGGCCGGGTGGCTACACCTTC. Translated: CASSLASGPGGYTF.

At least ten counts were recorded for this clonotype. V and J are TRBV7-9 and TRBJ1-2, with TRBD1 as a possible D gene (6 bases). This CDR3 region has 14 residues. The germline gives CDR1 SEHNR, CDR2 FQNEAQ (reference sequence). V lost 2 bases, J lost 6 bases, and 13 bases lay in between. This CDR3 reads CASSLTGSRDGYTF. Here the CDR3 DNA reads TGTGCCAGCAGCTTAACAGGGAGTAGGGATGGCTACACCTTC.